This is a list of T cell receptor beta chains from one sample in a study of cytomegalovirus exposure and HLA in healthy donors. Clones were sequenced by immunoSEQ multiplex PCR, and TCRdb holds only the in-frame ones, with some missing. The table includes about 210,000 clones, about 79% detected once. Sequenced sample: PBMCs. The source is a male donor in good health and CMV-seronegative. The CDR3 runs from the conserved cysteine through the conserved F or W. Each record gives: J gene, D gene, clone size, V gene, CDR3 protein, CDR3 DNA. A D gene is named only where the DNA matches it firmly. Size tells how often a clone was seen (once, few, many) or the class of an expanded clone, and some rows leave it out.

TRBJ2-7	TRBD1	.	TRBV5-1	CASSLLGTASYEQYF	TGCGCCAGCAGCTTGCTGGGGACAGCCTCCTACGAGCAGTACTTC
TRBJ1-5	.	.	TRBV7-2	CASSLTQGTEQPQHF	TGTGCCAGCAGCTTAACCCAGGGTACAGAGCAGCCCCAGCATTTT
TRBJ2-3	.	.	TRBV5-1	CASSRPPTGFPTDTQYF	TGCGCCAGCAGCCGCCCCCCGACAGGTTTCCCCACAGATACGCAGTATTTT
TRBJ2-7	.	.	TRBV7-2	CASSFKARSYGLNYEQYF	TGTGCCAGCAGCTTTAAGGCCAGGTCCTACGGATTAAATTACGAGCAGTACTTC
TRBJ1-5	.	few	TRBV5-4	CASSLGQVNQPQHF	TGTGCCAGCAGCTTGGGACAGGTCAATCAGCCCCAGCATTTT
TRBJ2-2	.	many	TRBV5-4	CASSLSRLQNTGELFF	TGTGCCAGCAGCTTGTCGAGGTTACAGAACACCGGGGAGCTGTTTTTT
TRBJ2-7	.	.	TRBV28	CASSWASPLSYEQYF	TGTGCCAGCAGTTGGGCTAGCCCCCTCTCCTACGAGCAGTACTTC
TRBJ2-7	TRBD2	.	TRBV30	CAWRKPESGSNEQYF	TGTGCCTGGAGAAAACCTGAGAGCGGGAGTAATGAGCAGTACTTC
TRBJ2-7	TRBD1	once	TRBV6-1	CASIPGTGYYEQYF	TGTGCCAGCATTCCCGGGACAGGGTACTACGAGCAGTACTTC
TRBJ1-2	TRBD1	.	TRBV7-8	CASSLDAGGYSGYGYTF	TGTGCCAGCAGCTTAGACGCAGGGGGCTACAGTGGCTATGGCTACACCTTC
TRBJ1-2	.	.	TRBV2	CASKGRADTF	TGTGCCAGCAAAGGCAGGGCAGACACCTTC
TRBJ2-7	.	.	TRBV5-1	CASSLADSSYEQYF	TGCGCCAGCAGCTTGGCTGACAGCAGCTACGAGCAGTACTTC
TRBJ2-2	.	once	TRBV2	CASVVTENTGELFF	TGTGCCAGCGTTGTAACAGAAAACACCGGGGAGCTGTTTTTT
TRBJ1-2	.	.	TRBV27	CASSPGGANYGYTF	TGTGCCAGCAGTCCCGGAGGGGCTAACTATGGCTACACCTTC
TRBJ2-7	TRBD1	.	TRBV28	CASSSGQGFHEQYF	TGTGCCAGCAGTTCGGGACAGGGATTCCACGAGCAGTACTTC
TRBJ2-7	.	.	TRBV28	CASSPDSYEQYF	TGTGCCAGCAGTCCCGACAGCTACGAGCAGTACTTC
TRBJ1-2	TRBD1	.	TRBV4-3	CASSVLQGQGGYTF	TGCGCCAGCAGCGTTTTACAGGGGCAGGGGGGCTACACCTTC
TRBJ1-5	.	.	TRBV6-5	CATGESSNQPQHF	TGTGCCACCGGAGAGAGTTCCAATCAGCCCCAGCATTTT
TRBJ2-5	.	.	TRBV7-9	CASSLGRETQYF	TGTGCCAGCAGCTTAGGTCGAGAGACCCAGTACTTC
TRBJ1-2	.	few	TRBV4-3	CASSLGQNYGYTF	TGCGCCAGCAGCCTTGGGCAGAACTATGGCTACACCTTC
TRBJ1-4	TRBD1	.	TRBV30	CACPSRDRAYTGEKLFF	TGTGCCTGTCCGTCCCGGGACAGGGCTTATACGGGTGAAAAACTGTTTTTT
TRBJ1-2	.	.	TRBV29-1	CSVPRGTYGYTF	TGCAGCGTCCCGAGAGGAACCTATGGCTACACCTTC
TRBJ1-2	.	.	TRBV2	CASSGRTREGYTF	TGTGCCAGCAGTGGTAGGACTCGGGAAGGCTACACCTTC
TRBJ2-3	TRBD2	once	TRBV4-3	CASSQGAGGEDTQYF	TGCGCCAGCAGCCAAGGAGCGGGGGGAGAGGATACGCAGTATTTT
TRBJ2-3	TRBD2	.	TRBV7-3	CASSLPFSGVLTDTQYF	TGTGCCAGCAGCTTACCCTTTAGCGGGGTACTCACAGATACGCAGTATTTT
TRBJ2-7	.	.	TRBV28	CASRGPGHLSYEQYF	TGTGCCAGCAGGGGTCCGGGACACCTTTCCTACGAGCAGTACTTC
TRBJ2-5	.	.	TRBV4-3	CASSQFAGDQETQYF	TGCGCCAGCAGCCAATTTGCAGGGGACCAAGAGACCCAGTACTTC
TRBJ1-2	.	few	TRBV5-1	CASSSEGQYGYTF	TGCGCCAGCAGCTCCGAAGGACAGTATGGCTACACCTTC
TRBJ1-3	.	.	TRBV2	CASSVGTPPGNTIYF	TGTGCCAGCAGTGTGGGGACACCGCCTGGAAACACCATATATTTT
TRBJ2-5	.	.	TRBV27	CASSPGQGRREQYF	TGTGCCAGCAGTCCCGGACAGGGAAGGCGGGAGCAGTACTTC
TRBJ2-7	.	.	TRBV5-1	CASSLGAAGYEQYF	TGCGCCAGCAGCTTGGGGGCCGCAGGCTACGAGCAGTACTTC
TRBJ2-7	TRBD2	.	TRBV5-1	CASSLREGTYEQYF	TGCGCCAGCAGCTTAAGGGAGGGGACCTACGAGCAGTACTTC
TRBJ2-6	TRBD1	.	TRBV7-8	CASHDDGQGDAGANVLTF	TGTGCCAGCCACGACGATGGACAGGGAGACGCTGGGGCCAACGTCCTGACTTTC
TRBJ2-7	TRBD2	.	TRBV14	CASSQALAGVFYEQYF	TGTGCCAGCAGCCAGGCACTAGCGGGAGTTTTCTACGAGCAGTACTTC
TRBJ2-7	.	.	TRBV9	CASSGRVSYEQYF	TGTGCCAGCAGCGGGAGGGTGTCCTACGAGCAGTACTTC
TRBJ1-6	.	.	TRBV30	CAWSLQGNDSPLHF	TGTGCCTGGAGTTTACAGGGAAACGATTCACCCCTCCACTTT
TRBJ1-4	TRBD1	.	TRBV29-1	CSVPPGQRTATNEKLFF	TGCAGCGTTCCCCCGGGACAGAGAACCGCAACTAATGAAAAACTGTTTTTT
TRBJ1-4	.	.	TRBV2	CASWSGMSNEKLFF	TGTGCCAGTTGGAGCGGCATGTCTAATGAAAAACTGTTTTTT
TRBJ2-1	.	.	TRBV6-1	CAIRTNYNEQFF	TGTGCCATTAGGACAAACTACAATGAGCAGTTCTTC
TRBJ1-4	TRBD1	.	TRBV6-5	CASSPTGVDEKLFF	TGTGCCAGCAGTCCCACAGGGGTGGATGAAAAACTGTTTTTT
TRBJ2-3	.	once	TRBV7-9	CASSLGGSVDTQYF	TGTGCCAGCAGCTTAGGTGGGAGTGTAGATACGCAGTATTTT
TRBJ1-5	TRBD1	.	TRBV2	CASDEGQNNQPQHF	TGTGCCAGCGACGAGGGACAGAACAATCAGCCCCAGCATTTT
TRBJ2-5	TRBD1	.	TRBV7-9	CASSFSPGQGSETQYF	TGTGCCAGCAGCTTCTCCCCCGGACAGGGGAGTGAGACCCAGTACTTC
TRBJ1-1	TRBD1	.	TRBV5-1	CASSVGGADTEAFF	TGCGCCAGCAGCGTAGGGGGCGCGGACACTGAAGCTTTCTTT
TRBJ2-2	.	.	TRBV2	CASSSDSLNTGELFF	TGTGCCAGCAGTTCCGACAGTCTGAACACCGGGGAGCTGTTTTTT
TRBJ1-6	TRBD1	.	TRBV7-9	CASSPRTGGAGSPLHF	TGTGCCAGCAGCCCTAGGACAGGGGGCGCAGGTTCACCCCTCCACTTT
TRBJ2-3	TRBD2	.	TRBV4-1	CASSQLTSVRTDTQYF	TGCGCCAGCAGCCAACTAACTAGCGTAAGGACAGATACGCAGTATTTT
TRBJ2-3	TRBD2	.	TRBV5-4	CASSLEAGRADTQYF	TGTGCCAGCAGCTTGGAAGCGGGGAGAGCAGATACGCAGTATTTT
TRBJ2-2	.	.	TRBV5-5	CASSLYSTGELFF	TGTGCCAGCAGCTTGTATTCTACCGGGGAGCTGTTTTTT
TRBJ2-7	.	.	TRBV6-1	CASSEARGWTYEQYF	TGTGCCAGCAGTGAGGCTCGCGGGTGGACCTACGAGCAGTACTTC
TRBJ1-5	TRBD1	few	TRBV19	CASRTNRGSNQPQHF	TGTGCCAGTAGAACCAACAGGGGGAGCAATCAGCCCCAGCATTTT
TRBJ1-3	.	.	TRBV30	CAWRATGTGNTIYF	TGTGCCTGGAGGGCTACGGGGACTGGAAACACCATATATTTT
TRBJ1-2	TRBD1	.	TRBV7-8	CASSTPGQGNYGYTF	TGTGCCAGCAGCACACCGGGACAGGGTAACTATGGCTACACCTTC
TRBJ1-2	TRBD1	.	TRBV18	CASSPQRGQFYGYTF	TGTGCCAGCTCACCACAGAGGGGGCAATTCTATGGCTACACCTTC